The 8 T cell receptor beta chains below were found in one sample sequenced in a study of cytomegalovirus exposure and HLA in healthy donors. A multiplex PCR was run with 60 Vbeta primers and 13 Jbeta primers. Some clones are missing from TCRdb's copy, which holds only in-frame ones; the method was immunoSEQ multiplex PCR. The table records tens of thousands of clones, under 85% of them present only once. The material sequenced was PBMCs. Receptor source: a man aged 45-60 years in good health and CMV-seronegative.

The rearrangement links TRBV5-1 to TRBJ1-4; 7 bases match TRBD1. Germline V gives CDR1 SGHRS, CDR2 YFSETQ. The length of the CDR3 is 14 residues. V shed 4 bases and J 2 bases; nucleotides not matched to a gene: 2. CDR3 sequence reads: CASSTDRTNEKLFF. The CDR3 coding sequence is TGCGCCAGCAGCACGGACAGGACTAATGAAAAACTGTTTTTT.

V and J are TRBV7-6 and TRBJ2-7; unclear D gene. Germline V gene data show CDR1 as SGHVS and CDR2 as FNYEAQ. The CDR3 has 12 amino acids. With 5 bases removed from V and 6 bases from J, the gap between germline ends came to 11 bases. DNA of the CDR3: TGTGCCAGCAGCCCCGGGTCGGCCGAGCAGTACTTC. Encoded protein: CASSPGSAEQYF. Full variable domain (remainder filled in from reference TRBV7-6 and TRBJ2-7): GAGVSQSPRYKVTKRGQDVALRCDPISGHVSLYWYRQALGQGPEFLTYFNYEAQQDKSGLPNDRFSAERPEGSISTLTIQRTEQRDSAMYRCASSPGSAEQYFGPGTRLTVT.

This chain links TRBV7-2 with TRBJ2-1; 9 bases are shared with TRBD2. The CDR3 has 14 amino acids. Trimming took 4 bases from V and 10 from J; bases not matched to a gene: 8. In germline, CDR1 is SGHTA, CDR2 FQGNSA. CDR3 residues: CASSSAGTSREQFF. CDR3 DNA sequence: TGTGCCAGCAGCTCGGCCGGGACTAGCCGCGAGCAGTTCTTC. Full variable domain (outside the CDR3, taken from reference TRBV7-2 and TRBJ2-1): GAGVSQSPSNKVTEKGKDVELRCDPISGHTALYWYRQSLGQGLEFLIYFQGNSAPDKSGLPSDRFSAERTGGSVSTLTIQRTQQEDSAVYLCASSSAGTSREQFFGPGTRLTVL.

The chain joins TRBV5-1 to TRBJ2-1; tentative D call: TRBD2 (6 bases). The CDR3 extends over 16 amino acids. Germline-derived CDR1 and CDR2 are SGHRS and YFSETQ. V was clipped by 3 bases and J by 0 bases, with 13 bases between them. In DNA, the CDR3 is TGCGCCAGCAGCTGGGGAGCGGGTTTCTCCTACAATGAGCAGTTCTTC. Its protein product is CASSWGAGFSYNEQFF.

The V and J genes are TRBV27 and TRBJ1-2; a possible D gene is TRBD1 (5 bases). Germline V CDR1 and CDR2: MNHEY, SMNVEV (reference sequence). The germline V and J ends were trimmed by 3 bases and 8 bases, with 10 bases remaining between them. The length of the CDR3 is 12 residues. In nucleotides, the CDR3 is TGTGCCAGCAGTTTCTGGGGGGACGGCTACACCTTC. This encodes CASSFWGDGYTF.

The chain has TRBV29-1 and TRBJ1-2; tentatively, D is TRBD1 (6 bases). CDR1 is SQVTM and CDR2 is ANQGSEA in the germline V gene. The V gene lost 6 bases and the J gene lost 4 bases, with 15 bases spanning the gap. This CDR3 is built from 13 residues. The DNA for the CDR3 is TGCAGCGTGGGGTACAGGGACGGCTATGGCTACACCTTC. This sequence encodes CSVGYRDGYGYTF.

The rearrangement links TRBV7-3 to TRBJ2-1, with TRBD2 matching 15 bases. This CDR3 is 19 amino acids long. The junction had 12 bases not matched to a gene; V was cut back by 5 bases and J by 4 bases. Per germline, CDR1 SGHTA and CDR2 FQGTGA. The CDR3, as DNA: TGTGCCAGCAGCCCCAGGACTAGCGGGGGGGCCATCTTTTACAATGAGCAGTTCTTC. Encoded protein: CASSPRTSGGAIFYNEQFF.

The gene calls are TRBV6-5 and TRBJ2-1; 8 bases align to TRBD2. From germline, CDR1 is MNHEY and CDR2 SVGAGI. This CDR3 has 14 amino acids. Trimming at V came to 10 bases and at J to 2 bases, leaving 7 bases not matched to a gene. The CDR3 reads CATGLGVPYNEQFF. Written as DNA, the CDR3 is TGTGCCACGGGACTAGGGGTTCCCTACAATGAGCAGTTCTTC.